Each of the 14 T cell receptor beta chains below was sequenced from the same sample in a study of T cell repertoires in ileal Crohn's disease. The data were produced by immunoSEQ multiplex PCR, yet TCRdb's version contains in-frame clones alone and is incomplete. This sample has over 8,500 clones; 70% to 90% occur once, and the top ten carry roughly 16%. The sample's time point: neoterminal ileum biopsy at postoperative endoscopy, about 6 months after surgery. Sequences were obtained from ileal tissue. All receptors derive from an adult with Crohn's disease.

This chain links TRBV9 with TRBJ2-5, with 11 bases matching TRBD2. Germline V lookup: CDR1 SGDLS, CDR2 YYNGEE. Trimming cost V 1 base and J 5 bases; bases outside gene matches: 4. The CDR3 spans 15 residues. The CDR3 spells CASSVIAGGGETQYF. The CDR3 region has the DNA TGTGCCAGCAGCGTAATAGCGGGAGGGGGGGAGACCCAGTACTTC.

CDR3 residues: CASRARGWKEQYF. The CDR3 DNA reads as TGTGCCAGCAGGGCACGGGGGTGGAAAGAGCAGTACTTC. The gene calls are TRBV6-1 and TRBJ2-7; a weak D match, TRBD2 (6 bases). The V end was cut by 6 bases, the J end by 7 bases, with 16 bases between. The germline V gene encodes CDR1 MNHNS and CDR2 SASEGT. The CDR3 is made up of 13 amino acids.

The chain couples TRBV2 to TRBJ1-5; D gene ambiguous. From germline, CDR1 is SNHLY and CDR2 FYNNEI. Deletions cut 4 bases from V and 5 bases from J, with 15 bases between. CDR3 length: 15 amino acids. CDR3 DNA sequence: TGTGCCAGCAGTGTATCTCTATCTTCCGATCAGCCCCAGCATTTT. Residues: CASSVSLSSDQPQHF.

Note on this clone: This likely traces to a read error, being one base from a far larger clone. V usage is TRBV6-6 and J usage is TRBJ2-5, with 8 bases identical to TRBD2. V lost 5 bases and J lost 7; bases outside the gene matches: 3. The CDR3 consists of 12 residues. Germline-derived CDR1 and CDR2 are MNHNY and SVGAGI (reference sequence). CDR3 amino acids: CASSPRGGTQYF. The CDR3 DNA reads as TGTGCCAGCAGTCCCCGGGGGGGGACCCAGTACTTC.

This chain joins TRBV5-6 and TRBJ1-1, with TRBD1 as a possible D gene (5 bases). Trimming pared 0 bases from V and 0 bases from J, leaving 6 bases between. The CDR3 length is 14 residues. Germline-derived CDR1 and CDR2 are SGHDT and YYEEEE. This CDR3 reads CASSLEGVNTEAFF. In nucleotides, the CDR3 is TGTGCCAGCAGCTTGGAAGGGGTGAACACTGAAGCTTTCTTT.

J is TRBJ2-3 and V is TRBV5-1; no firm D call. In germline, CDR1 is SGHRS, CDR2 YFSETQ. This CDR3 has 12 amino acids. The V end was cut by 3 bases, the J end by 0 bases, with 2 bases between. DNA of the CDR3: TGCGCCAGCAGCTCTAGCACAGATACGCAGTATTTT. As protein: CASSSSTDTQYF.

This rearrangement joins TRBV19 to TRBJ1-1; D uncertain. Germline CDR1 LNHDA, CDR2 SQIVND (reference sequence). The CDR3 covers 16 residues. V gave up 1 base and J gave up 2 bases, with 14 bases separating them. The DNA of the CDR3 is TGTGCCAGTAGTATAGGTATGAGGGCGGTCAACACTGAAGCTTTCTTT. Protein sequence: CASSIGMRAVNTEAFF.

This chain joins TRBV13 and TRBJ1-6; the D gene is possibly TRBD1 (5 bases). CDR1 PRHDT and CDR2 FYEKMQ come from the germline V gene (reference sequence). V lost 5 bases, J lost 6 bases, and 17 bases lay in between. The CDR3 covers 16 residues. CDR3 in amino acids: CASSGGGTVSNSPLHF. CDR3 coding DNA: TGTGCCAGCAGCGGCGGGGGGACCGTCAGTAATTCACCCCTCCACTTT.

V and J are TRBV27 and TRBJ2-3, with 9 bases identical to TRBD1. This CDR3 comprises 14 residues. Germline lookup yields CDR1 MNHEY and CDR2 SMNVEV (reference sequence). The V and J ends lost 5 bases and 6 bases, in that order; junction bases with no gene match: 6. The CDR3 spells CASSTGGGSDTQYF. In nucleotides, the CDR3 is TGTGCCAGCAGTACAGGGGGCGGATCGGATACGCAGTATTTT.

The V gene is TRBV7-8, the J gene TRBJ2-6; weak D call: TRBD1 (5 bases). CDR3 size: 15 residues. Germline CDR1 is SGHVS and CDR2 is FQNEAQ. V was pared by 8 bases and J by 2 bases, with 13 bases between. The CDR3 loop is CASGILGAGANVLTF. Here the CDR3 DNA reads TGTGCCAGCGGCATTTTAGGGGCTGGGGCCAACGTCCTGACTTTC.

This clone has a single count. V is TRBV19 and J is TRBJ1-5; perhaps TRBD1 as D (5 bases). The CDR3 is 15 residues long. Germline V gene lookup returns CDR1 LNHDA and CDR2 SQIVND (reference sequence). Trimming removed 7 bases at V and 2 bases at J, with 15 bases between. CDR3 sequence reads: CASILLAGGNQPQHF. In DNA form, the CDR3 reads TGTGCCAGTATCCTGCTAGCGGGGGGCAATCAGCCCCAGCATTTT.

The chain carries TRBV6-6 and TRBJ2-3, with 12 bases matching TRBD2. Unmatched junction bases numbered 6, after V lost 7 bases and J lost 4 bases. The CDR3 length is 15 residues. Germline V gives CDR1 MNHNY, CDR2 SVGAGI (reference sequence). This chain's CDR3 is CASTRLAGVSDTQYF. As DNA, the CDR3 is TGTGCCAGCACCCGACTAGCGGGAGTCTCAGATACGCAGTATTTT.

This clone has only one observation. The chain recombines TRBV29-1 with TRBJ2-7; D is undetermined. With 2 bases removed from V and 3 bases from J, the gap between germline ends came to 14 bases. Germline values: CDR1 SQVTM, CDR2 ANQGSEA. The CDR3 runs to 14 residues. CDR3 region: CSVELDGEFYEQYF. The CDR3 DNA reads as TGCAGCGTTGAATTAGACGGAGAGTTCTACGAGCAGTACTTC.

The V and J genes are TRBV10-1 and TRBJ1-1, with 9 bases aligning to TRBD1. After removal of 6 bases from V and 1 base from J, the junction contained 3 bases not matched to a gene. There are 14 residues in the CDR3. Germline V gene sequence: CDR1 WNHNN, CDR2 SYGVQD (reference sequence). The CDR3 loop reads CASSPGQGNTEAFF. The CDR3 region has the DNA TGCGCCAGCAGCCCGGGACAGGGGAACACTGAAGCTTTCTTT.